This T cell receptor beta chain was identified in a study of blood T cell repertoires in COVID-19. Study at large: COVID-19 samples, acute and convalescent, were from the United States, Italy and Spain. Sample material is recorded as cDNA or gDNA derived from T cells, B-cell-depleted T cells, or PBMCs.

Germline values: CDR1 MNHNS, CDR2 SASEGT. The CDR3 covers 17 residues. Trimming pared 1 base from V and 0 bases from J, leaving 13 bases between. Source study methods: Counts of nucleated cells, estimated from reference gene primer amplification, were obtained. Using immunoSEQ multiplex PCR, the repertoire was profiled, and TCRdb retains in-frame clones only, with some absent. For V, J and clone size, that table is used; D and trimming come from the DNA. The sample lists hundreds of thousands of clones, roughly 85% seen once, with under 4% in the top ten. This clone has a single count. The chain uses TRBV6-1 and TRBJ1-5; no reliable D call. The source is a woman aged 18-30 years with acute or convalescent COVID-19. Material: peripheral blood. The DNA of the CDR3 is TGTGCCAGCAGTGAAGAAGAGGGCGGATATAGCAATCAGCCCCAGCATTTT. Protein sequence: CASSEEEGGYSNQPQHF.